Detailed here is one TCR beta chain. The assay was immunoSEQ multiplex PCR, and TCRdb's table has in-frame clones only and misses some. The sample lists under 80,000 clones; less than 90% were seen once. Germline lookup yields CDR1 SGDLS and CDR2 YYNGEE. CDR3 length: 15 amino acids. V trimming: 3 bases; J trimming: 5 bases; junction bases outside the gene matches: 9. These data are taken from a study of blood T cell repertoires in COVID-19. The receptor was isolated from a man aged 50 to 59 with active COVID-19. The specimen sequenced was peripheral blood. The chain employs TRBV9 and TRBJ2-3; TRBD2 matches 7 bases. The CDR3 region is CASSARLGEGDTQYF. CDR3 DNA: TGTGCCAGCAGCGCCCGACTGGGGGAGGGAGATACGCAGTATTTT. The full variable domain, with the rest looked up from reference TRBV9 and TRBJ2-3, is DSGVTQTPKHLITATGQRVTLRCSPRSGDLSVYWYQQSLDQGLQFLIQYYNGEERAKGNILERFSAQQFPDLHSELNLSSLELGDSALYFCASSARLGEGDTQYFGPGTRLTVL.